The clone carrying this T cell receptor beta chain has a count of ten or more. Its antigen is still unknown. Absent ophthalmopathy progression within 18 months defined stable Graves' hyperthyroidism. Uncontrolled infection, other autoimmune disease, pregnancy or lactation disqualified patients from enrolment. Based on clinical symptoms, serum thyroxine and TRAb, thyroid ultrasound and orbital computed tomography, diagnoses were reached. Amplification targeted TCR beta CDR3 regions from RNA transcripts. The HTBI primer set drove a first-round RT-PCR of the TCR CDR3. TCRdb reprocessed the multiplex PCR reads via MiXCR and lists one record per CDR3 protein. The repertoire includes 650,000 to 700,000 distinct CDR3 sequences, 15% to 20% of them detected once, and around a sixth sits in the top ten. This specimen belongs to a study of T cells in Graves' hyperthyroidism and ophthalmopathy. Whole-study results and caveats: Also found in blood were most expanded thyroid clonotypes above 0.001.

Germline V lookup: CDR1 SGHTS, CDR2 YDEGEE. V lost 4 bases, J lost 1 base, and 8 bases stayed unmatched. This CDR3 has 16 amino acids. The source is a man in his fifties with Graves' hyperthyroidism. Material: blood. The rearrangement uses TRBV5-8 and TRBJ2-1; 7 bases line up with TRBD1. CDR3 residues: CASSLRTGYSYNEQFF. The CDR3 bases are TGTGCCAGCAGCCTACGGACAGGATATTCCTACAATGAGCAGTTCTTC.